Below, one T cell receptor beta chain is given with its context. In the CD4+ fraction, cells were divided into CD45RA+ naive and CD45RA-negative memory subsets. The assay used deep level. Generated by immunoSEQ multiplex PCR, the TCRdb table keeps only in-frame clones and is missing some. The profile shows millions of clones, about 95% of them singletons. This record comes from a study of shared clonotypes between healthy human individuals. Study-level information: CD4 naive cells filled three plates per donor, CD4 memory three, CD8 naive two and CD8 memory one.

The CDR3 is made up of 14 amino acids. The V end lost 4 bases, the J end lost 1 base, and 10 bases lay between the germline ends. The germline V gene has CDR1 SNHLY and CDR2 FYNNEI. The source material was naive CD4+ T cells sorted from blood. The subset denotes: CD45RA+ positively selected. The genes are TRBV2 and TRBJ2-5; a possible D gene is TRBD2 (5 bases). This clonotype was sampled from a young man in good health. Here the CDR3 reads CASSVALVQETQYF. CDR3 bases: TGTGCCAGCAGTGTCGCACTAGTCCAAGAGACCCAGTACTTC.